The 13 T cell receptor beta chains given below trace back to one sample, sequenced in a study of blood T cell repertoires in COVID-19. TCRdb's table, derived via immunoSEQ multiplex PCR, lists solely in-frame clones and lacks some. The data contain around 81,000 clones, roughly 82% of them singletons. The sample comprised peripheral blood. The receptors derive from a human donor in a cohort sampled during active COVID-19.

V is TRBV6-5 and J is TRBJ1-3, with D maybe TRBD1 (6 bases). The CDR3 has 16 amino acids. Germline CDR1 and CDR2: MNHEY and SVGAGI. V dropped 4 bases and J dropped 0 bases, with 13 bases sitting between them. This CDR3 is CASSFSPDSSGNTIYF. The CDR3, as DNA: TGTGCCAGCAGTTTTTCACCGGACAGCTCTGGAAACACCATATATTTT.

This chain links TRBV4-3 with TRBJ2-7; 7 bases are shared with TRBD2. Germline V gene data show CDR1 as LGHNA and CDR2 as YSLEER. The CDR3 has 15 residues. V lost 1 base to trimming and J lost 0 bases; unmatched junction nucleotides: 3. In DNA form, the CDR3 reads TGCGCCAGCAGCCAAGGTCTAGCGGTCTCCTACGAGCAGTACTTC. Residues: CASSQGLAVSYEQYF.

V gene TRBV19 combines with J gene TRBJ1-2; D is unclear. This CDR3 region has 15 residues. The ends were cut back, 3 bases at V and 3 bases at J, with 14 bases in the middle. CDR1 is LNHDA, CDR2 SQIVND, per germline (reference sequence). The CDR3 nucleotides read TGTGCCAGTAGTATCGGTCCGACCGGGTACTATGGCTACACCTTC. It encodes CASSIGPTGYYGYTF.

The chain links TRBV6-2 or TRBV6-3 to TRBJ2-6; 8 nucleotides match TRBD1. The V gene end was trimmed by 6 bases and the J gene end by 0 bases; junction bases not matched to a gene: 7. This CDR3 has 17 amino acids. Germline values: CDR1 MNHEY, CDR2 SVGEGT. CDR3 DNA: TGTGCCAGCAGCAAGGACAGGGTGGGCTCTGGGGCCAACGTCCTGACTTTC. This gives the protein CASSKDRVGSGANVLTF.

The rearrangement uses TRBV27 and TRBJ1-5, with TRBD1 matching 10 bases. The ends lost 4 bases at V and 9 bases at J; junction bases unmatched: 6. The CDR3 has 14 residues. Germline CDR1 reads MNHEY; CDR2 reads SMNVEV (reference sequence). The CDR3 bases are TGTGCCAGCAGTTCTGACAGGGGGCGATCGCCCCAGCATTTT. Encoded protein: CASSSDRGRSPQHF.

The chain employs TRBV6-5 and TRBJ1-4, with D perhaps TRBD1 (6 bases). V lost 5 bases and J lost 9, with 16 bases in between. Germline CDR1 MNHEY, CDR2 SVGAGI. The CDR3 is 14 residues long. For the CDR3, the DNA is TGTGCCAGCAGTCAACAGGGTGTTCTGAAAAAACTGTTTTTT. It encodes CASSQQGVLKKLFF.

The rearrangement links TRBV4-1 to TRBJ2-5, with unresolved D. V was clipped by 0 bases and J by 5 bases, with 7 bases between them. The CDR3 is made up of 13 amino acids. Germline CDR1 and CDR2: MGHRA and YSYEKL. For the CDR3, the DNA is TGCGCCAGCAGCCAAGAGAGAATGGAGACCCAGTACTTC. Its protein product is CASSQERMETQYF.

The rearrangement links TRBV7-2 to TRBJ2-6; D remains ambiguous. The CDR3 length is 16 residues. The V end was cut by 0 bases, the J end by 2 bases, with 8 bases between. Germline CDR1 and CDR2: SGHTA and FQGNSA. The CDR3 DNA follows: TGTGCCAGCAGCTTAGCCCCGGCGGCTGGGGCCAACGTCCTGACTTTC. Encoded protein: CASSLAPAAGANVLTF.

The CDR3 loop is CASTLEGANTEAFF. The CDR3 DNA reads as TGTGCCAGCACCCTTGAAGGGGCGAACACTGAAGCTTTCTTT. The chain employs TRBV7-9 and TRBJ1-1; TRBD1 might be the D (5 bases). Trimming took off 7 bases at V and 1 base at J, with 13 bases between the two ends. CDR3 length: 14 residues. Germline V gene lookup returns CDR1 SEHNR and CDR2 FQNEAQ (reference sequence). Based on the CDR3 plus reference TRBV7-9 and TRBJ1-1, the full variable domain is DTGVSQNPRHKITKRGQNVTFRCDPISEHNRLYWYRQTLGQGPEFLTYFQNEAQLEKSRLLSDRFSAERPKGSFSTLEIQRTEQGDSAMYLCASTLEGANTEAFFGQGTRLTVV.

The CDR3 here is CASGFPTGDYGYTF. Here the CDR3 DNA reads TGTGCTAGTGGTTTCCCGACAGGGGACTATGGCTACACCTTC. This chain connects TRBV12-5 to TRBJ1-2; 8 bases match TRBD1. Germline loops: CDR1 LGHNT, CDR2 FRNRAP. V lost 3 bases and J lost 3; bases outside the gene matches: 3. The CDR3 contains 14 residues.

The chain's CDR3 is CASSPGVGYEQYF. DNA for the CDR3: TGTGCCAGCTCACCCGGGGTCGGGTACGAGCAGTACTTC. The chain joins TRBV18 to TRBJ2-7; a weak D match, TRBD2 (5 bases). The CDR3 spans 13 residues. In germline, CDR1 is KGHSH, CDR2 LQKENI. V shed 3 bases and J shed 4 bases, with 10 bases lying between them.

V and J are TRBV19 and TRBJ2-7, with 11 bases fitting TRBD2. The V and J ends lost 3 bases and 0 bases, in that order; junction bases with no gene match: 4. This CDR3 has 16 residues. Germline-derived CDR1 and CDR2 are LNHDA and SQIVND (reference sequence). The CDR3 sequence: CASSIASGGSSYEQYF. CDR3 coding DNA: TGTGCCAGTAGTATCGCTAGCGGGGGGAGCTCCTACGAGCAGTACTTC.

The chain combines TRBV6-6 with TRBJ2-7, with 8 bases aligning to TRBD1. This CDR3 region has 12 residues. Trimming removed 10 bases from V and 3 bases from J; junction bases left unmatched: 5. CDR1 and CDR2 from the germline V gene are MNHNY and SVGAGI (reference sequence). CDR3 protein: CATLTGVYEQYF. As DNA, the CDR3 is TGTGCCACTTTGACAGGGGTCTACGAGCAGTACTTC.